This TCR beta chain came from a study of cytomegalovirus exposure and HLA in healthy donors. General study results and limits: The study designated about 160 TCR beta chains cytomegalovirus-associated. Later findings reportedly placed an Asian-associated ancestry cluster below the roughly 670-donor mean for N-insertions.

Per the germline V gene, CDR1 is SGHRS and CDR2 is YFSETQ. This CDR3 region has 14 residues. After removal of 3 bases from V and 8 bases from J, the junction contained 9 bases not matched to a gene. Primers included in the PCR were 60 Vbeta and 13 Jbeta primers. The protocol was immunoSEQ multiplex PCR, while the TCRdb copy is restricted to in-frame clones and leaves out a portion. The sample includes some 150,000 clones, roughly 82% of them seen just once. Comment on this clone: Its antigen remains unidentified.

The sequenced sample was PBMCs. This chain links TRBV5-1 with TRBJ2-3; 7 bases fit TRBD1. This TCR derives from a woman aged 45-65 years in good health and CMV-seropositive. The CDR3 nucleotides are TGCGCCAGCAGCTCCCAGGGGGACGCCGGTACGCAGTATTTT. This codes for CASSSQGDAGTQYF.